The clone carrying this T cell receptor beta chain was recorded once. The method was immunoSEQ multiplex PCR; TCRdb's version includes in-frame clones alone and lacks a portion of them. The sample holds some 60,000 clones, about 91% seen once. The data stem from a study of T cell changes during pregnancy in multiple sclerosis. From germline, CDR1 is SGHNT and CDR2 YYREEE (reference sequence). V shed 2 bases and J shed 0 bases, with 15 bases lying between them. This CDR3 spans 17 amino acids. The sequence derives from a female donor with multiple sclerosis, enrolled in a pregnancy study. The sequencing here drew on peripheral blood, taken before pregnancy. V gene TRBV5-4 combines with J gene TRBJ1-3, with D hard to call. The DNA for the CDR3 is TGTGCCAGCAGCTTTTCATCCGGTACTGCCTCTGGAAACACCATATATTTT. Its translation: CASSFSSGTASGNTIYF.